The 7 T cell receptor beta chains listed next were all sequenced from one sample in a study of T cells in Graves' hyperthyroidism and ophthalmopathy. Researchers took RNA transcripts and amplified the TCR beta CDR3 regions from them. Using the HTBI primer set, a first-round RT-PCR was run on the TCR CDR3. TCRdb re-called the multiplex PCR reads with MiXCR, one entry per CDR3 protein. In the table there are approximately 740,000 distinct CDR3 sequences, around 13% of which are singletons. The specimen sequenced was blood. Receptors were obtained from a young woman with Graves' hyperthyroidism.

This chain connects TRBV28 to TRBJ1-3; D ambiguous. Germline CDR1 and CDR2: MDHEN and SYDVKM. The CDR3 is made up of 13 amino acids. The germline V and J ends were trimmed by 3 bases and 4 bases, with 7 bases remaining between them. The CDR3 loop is CASSFGRGNTIYF. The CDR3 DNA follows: TGTGCCAGCAGTTTTGGCAGGGGAAACACCATATATTTT.

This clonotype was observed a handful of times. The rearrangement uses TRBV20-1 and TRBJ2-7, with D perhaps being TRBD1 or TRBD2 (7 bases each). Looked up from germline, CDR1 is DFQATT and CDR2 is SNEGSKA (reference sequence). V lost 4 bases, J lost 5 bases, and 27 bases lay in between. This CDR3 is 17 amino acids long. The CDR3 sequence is CSANIWGSGGEGDEQYF. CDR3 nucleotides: TGCAGTGCTAACATTTGGGGATCAGGGGGGGAAGGGGACGAGCAGTACTTC.

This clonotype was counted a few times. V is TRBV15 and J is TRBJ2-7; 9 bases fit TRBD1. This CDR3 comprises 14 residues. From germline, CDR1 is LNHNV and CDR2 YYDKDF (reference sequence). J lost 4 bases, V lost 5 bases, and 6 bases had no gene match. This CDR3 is CATSGRTGAYEQYF. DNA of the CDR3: TGTGCCACCAGCGGACGGACAGGGGCGTACGAGCAGTACTTC.

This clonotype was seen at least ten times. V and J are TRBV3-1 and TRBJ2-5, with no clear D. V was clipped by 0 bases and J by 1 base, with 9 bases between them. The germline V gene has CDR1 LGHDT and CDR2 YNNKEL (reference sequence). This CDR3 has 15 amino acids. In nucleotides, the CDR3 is TGTGCCAGCAGCCAAGATTTCGCCCCCCAAGAGACCCAGTACTTC. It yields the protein CASSQDFAPQETQYF.

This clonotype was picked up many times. DNA of the CDR3: TGTGCCAGCAGGAGGACAGGGGTTCAGCCCCAGCATTTT. Its protein is CASRRTGVQPQHF. V and J are TRBV2 and TRBJ1-5; 9 nucleotides line up with TRBD1. Germline loops: CDR1 SNHLY, CDR2 FYNNEI. The J segment lost 6 bases and the V segment lost 6 bases, leaving 3 bases of the junction unmatched. The CDR3 consists of 13 residues. Full variable domain (missing parts from reference TRBV2 and TRBJ1-5): EPEVTQTPSHQVTQMGQEVILRCVPISNHLYFYWYRQILGQKVEFLVSFYNNEISEKSEIFDDQFSVERPDGSNFTLKIRSTKLEDSAMYFCASRRTGVQPQHFGDGTRLSIL.

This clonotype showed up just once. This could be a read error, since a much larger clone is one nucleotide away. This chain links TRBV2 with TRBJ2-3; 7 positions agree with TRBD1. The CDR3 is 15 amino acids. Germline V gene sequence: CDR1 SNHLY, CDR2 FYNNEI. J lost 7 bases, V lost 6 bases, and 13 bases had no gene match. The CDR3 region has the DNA TGTGCCAGCAGACCGACCGGGACAGATCGGAATACGCAGTATTTT. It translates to CASRPTGTDRNTQYF.

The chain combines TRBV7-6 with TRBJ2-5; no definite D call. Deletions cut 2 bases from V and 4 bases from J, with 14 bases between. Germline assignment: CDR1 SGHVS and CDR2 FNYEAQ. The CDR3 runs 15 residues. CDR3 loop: CASSLIVGIRETQYF. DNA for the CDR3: TGTGCCAGCAGCTTAATTGTAGGGATCAGAGAGACCCAGTACTTC.